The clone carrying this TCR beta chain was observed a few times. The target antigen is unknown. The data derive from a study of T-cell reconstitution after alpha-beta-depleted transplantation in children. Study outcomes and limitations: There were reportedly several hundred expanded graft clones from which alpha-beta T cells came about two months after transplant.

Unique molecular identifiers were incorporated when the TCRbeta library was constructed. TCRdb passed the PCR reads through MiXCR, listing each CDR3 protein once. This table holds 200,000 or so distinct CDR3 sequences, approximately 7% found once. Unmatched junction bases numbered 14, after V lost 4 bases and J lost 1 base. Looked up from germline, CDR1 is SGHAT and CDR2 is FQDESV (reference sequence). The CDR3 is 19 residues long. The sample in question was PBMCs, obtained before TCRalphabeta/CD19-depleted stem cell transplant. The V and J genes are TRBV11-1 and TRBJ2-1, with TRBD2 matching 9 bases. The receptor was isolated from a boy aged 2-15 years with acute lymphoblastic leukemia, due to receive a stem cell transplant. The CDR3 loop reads CASSSGGLAGSGSYNEQFF. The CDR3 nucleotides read TGTGCCAGCAGCTCCGGAGGGCTAGCGGGGTCCGGGTCCTACAATGAGCAGTTCTTC.